One and the same sample provided the 11 T cell receptor beta chains below, sequenced in a study of blood T cell repertoires in COVID-19. Sequencing was performed with immunoSEQ multiplex PCR; in TCRdb, only in-frame clones are kept and a portion is missing. The repertoire consists of around 400,000 clones, with under 90% occurring once and the leading ten covering less than 2%. The sample taken for sequencing was PBMCs or T cells enriched from blood (not recorded which). The source of these receptors is a woman under 40 who had recovered from COVID-19.

The chain joins TRBV10-3 to TRBJ1-6, with D possibly matching TRBD1 (6 bases). CDR1 ENHRY and CDR2 SYGVKD come from the germline V gene. The CDR3 is 18 amino acids. With 7 bases removed from V and 3 bases from J, the gap between germline ends came to 22 bases. The CDR3 DNA follows: TGTGCCATCAAGGGGGACAACGGCTCCCCCTTCTATAATTCACCCCTCCACTTT. Amino acid sequence: CAIKGDNGSPFYNSPLHF.

This rearrangement joins TRBV9 to TRBJ1-2; tentative D call: TRBD1 (5 bases). This CDR3 spans 12 amino acids. CDR1 and CDR2 (germline): SGDLS, YYNGEE. Trimming took off 2 bases at V and 8 bases at J, with 10 bases between the two ends. The CDR3 reads CASSVTGYGYTF. The CDR3 coding sequence is TGTGCCAGCAGCGTTACAGGTTACGGCTACACCTTC.

This chain links TRBV11-2 with TRBJ2-7, with 7 bases lining up with TRBD2. This CDR3 comprises 17 residues. V was pared by 5 bases and J by 7 bases, with 20 bases of the junction left unmatched. Per the germline V gene, CDR1 is SGHAT and CDR2 is FQNNGV. Here the CDR3 DNA reads TGTGCCAGCAGCCCTACCCTGTGGCTGGGGAGGGCCCGGGAGCAGTACTTC. This translates into CASSPTLWLGRAREQYF.

The chain is built from TRBV12-3 or TRBV12-4 and TRBJ2-1, with D perhaps matching TRBD2 (5 bases). The CDR3 spans 12 residues. Trimming removed 6 bases at V and 12 bases at J, with 15 bases between. CDR3 in amino acids: CASSPTSAGQFF. CDR3 coding DNA: TGTGCCAGCAGCCCCACGAGCGCGGGGCAGTTCTTC.

The chain combines TRBV19 with TRBJ2-7; TRBD1 matches at 8 bases. The CDR3 has 16 residues. CDR1 and CDR2 from the germline V gene are LNHDA and SQIVND (reference sequence). V shed 3 bases and J 3 bases; nucleotides not matched to a gene: 10. In nucleotides, the CDR3 is TGTGCCAGTAGTATTTCTGCCAGGGGGCGAATCTACGAGCAGTACTTC. Its protein is CASSISARGRIYEQYF.

The chain employs TRBV7-8 and TRBJ2-7; D unclear. Looked up from germline, CDR1 is SGHVS and CDR2 is FQNEAQ. The V end was cut by 2 bases, the J end by 4 bases, with 6 bases between. This CDR3 spans 12 amino acids. The CDR3 spells CASSLTGYEQYF. The CDR3 DNA reads TGTGCCAGCAGCTTAACCGGTTACGAGCAGTACTTC.

J is TRBJ2-2 and V is TRBV3-1 (or the pseudogene TRBV3-2); TRBD2 aligns across 9 bases. Per germline, CDR1 LGHDT and CDR2 YNNKEL (reference sequence). J lost 6 bases, V lost 2 bases, and 13 bases had no gene match. The CDR3 has 18 amino acids. The chain's CDR3 is CASSQRVLRREGSGELFF. CDR3 nucleotides: TGTGCCAGCAGCCAACGGGTGCTAAGGCGGGAGGGCTCCGGGGAGCTGTTTTTT.

The rearrangement uses TRBV29-1 and TRBJ2-7; D may be TRBD2 (5 bases). The CDR3 runs 10 residues. The V end lost 5 bases, the J end lost 5 bases, and 7 bases lay between the germline ends. Germline-derived CDR1 and CDR2 are SQVTM and ANQGSEA. CDR3 in DNA: TGCAGCGTTTGGGAGAACGAGCAGTACTTC. Translated: CSVWENEQYF.

A few counts support this clone. The gene calls are TRBV7-3 and TRBJ2-2; D not certain. The germline V and J ends were trimmed by 4 bases and 6 bases, with 9 bases remaining between them. The CDR3 is made up of 13 amino acids. The germline V gene encodes CDR1 SGHTA and CDR2 FQGTGA. The CDR3 is CASSSRGPGELFF. DNA for the CDR3: TGTGCCAGCAGCTCCCGAGGTCCCGGGGAGCTGTTTTTT.

J is TRBJ1-2 and V is TRBV19, with D unclear. The CDR3 extends over 12 amino acids. CDR1 is LNHDA and CDR2 is SQIVND in the germline V gene (reference sequence). Between the trimmed V and J ends, which lost 1 base and 3 bases, there was a span of 3 bases. This CDR3 reads CASSIADYGYTF. The CDR3, as DNA: TGTGCCAGTAGTATAGCGGACTATGGCTACACCTTC.

The CDR3 DNA sequence: TGCGCCAGCAGCGTGACGACAGGAACGCCCTACGAGCAGTACTTC. Translating gives CASSVTTGTPYEQYF. The chain couples TRBV5-1 to TRBJ2-7; D possibly corresponds to TRBD1 (6 bases). Germline CDR1 and CDR2: SGHRS and YFSETQ. The germline V and J ends were trimmed by 4 bases and 2 bases, with 16 bases remaining between them. This CDR3 comprises 15 residues.